This is a list of T cell receptor beta chains from one sample in a study of CD8 T cells in ankylosing spondylitis. From the 5' RACE reads, TCRdb called clonotypes with MiXCR, one entry per CDR3 protein. Of hundreds of thousands of distinct CDR3 sequences listed, over 8.5% are singletons. Sequencing was carried out using blood, either unsorted or a sorted T cell fraction (not recorded which). Receptors originate from a male donor with ankylosing spondylitis or in good health (not recorded which). Each CDR3 is given without its conserved first and last residue.

j_gene: TRBJ1-2
v_gene: TRBV28
CDR3aa: ASSVDGNYGYT

j_gene: TRBJ1-2
v_gene: TRBV15
CDR3aa: ATSRDNRVMRGYT

j_gene: TRBJ2-2
v_gene: TRBV30
CDR3aa: ACSRGRSTGELF

j_gene: TRBJ1-6
v_gene: TRBV7-2
CDR3aa: ASRLTGTDNSPLH

j_gene: TRBJ2-3
v_gene: TRBV20-1
CDR3aa: SATKPGGITDTQY

j_gene: TRBJ1-6
v_gene: TRBV20-1
CDR3aa: SARAYSNNSPLH

j_gene: TRBJ2-1
v_gene: TRBV6-2/TRBV6-3
CDR3aa: ASSFRLAGIYNEQF

j_gene: TRBJ1-3
v_gene: TRBV3-1
CDR3aa: ASSRGQGAPSGNTIY

j_gene: TRBJ2-2
v_gene: TRBV6-5
CDR3aa: ASSYSQLASLSGELF

j_gene: TRBJ2-3
v_gene: TRBV20-1
CDR3aa: SAGPGEQGDTQY

j_gene: TRBJ2-6
v_gene: TRBV11-2
CDR3aa: ASSFHLAGFLT

j_gene: TRBJ2-7
v_gene: TRBV4-1
CDR3aa: ASSWTGNAYEQY

j_gene: TRBJ1-3
v_gene: TRBV9
CDR3aa: ASSAYVGTGGDTIY

j_gene: TRBJ2-1
v_gene: TRBV5-1
CDR3aa: ASSSQRIDEQF

j_gene: TRBJ2-3
v_gene: TRBV19
CDR3aa: ASSEWPTDTQY

j_gene: TRBJ2-2
v_gene: TRBV7-2
CDR3aa: ASSLLLANTGELF

j_gene: TRBJ2-1
v_gene: TRBV7-7
CDR3aa: AICLALIIGASFDNEQF

j_gene: TRBJ1-5
v_gene: TRBV12-3/TRBV12-4
CDR3aa: ASSSGQGNQPQH

j_gene: TRBJ2-2
v_gene: TRBV11-3
CDR3aa: ASSLAAGAITGELF

j_gene: TRBJ1-4
v_gene: TRBV7-9
CDR3aa: ASSLGRTGGEKLF